This T cell receptor beta chain comes out of a study of OX40 agonist ivuxolimab in advanced cancers. On the study more broadly: Averaging 60 years in age, with a range of roughly 20 to 90, the cohort was about 86% male.

TCRdb's copy holds only in-frame clones and misses some; the assay was immunoSEQ multiplex PCR. This table holds 20,000 to 25,000 clones, around four fifths found once. With regard to this clone: Its antigen remains unidentified.

General study points: Researchers did not establish what antigens the expanded peripheral T cells target.

The material sequenced was CD4+ or CD8+ T cells sorted from blood, taken in a trial of the OX40 agonist ivuxolimab. The sequence was obtained from an adult with an advanced solid tumor such as melanoma, head and neck, liver or kidney cancer.

CDR3 in DNA: TGTGCCAGCAGCCTATACGGGACAGGGGGGGACACCGGGGAGCTGTTTTTT. Its translation: CASSLYGTGGDTGELFF. The chain joins TRBV2 to TRBJ2-2, with 11 bases fitting TRBD1. Germline V lookup: CDR1 SNHLY, CDR2 FYNNEI. With 6 bases clipped from V and 3 bases from J, the junction kept 9 bases outside the gene matches. The CDR3 is made up of 17 amino acids.